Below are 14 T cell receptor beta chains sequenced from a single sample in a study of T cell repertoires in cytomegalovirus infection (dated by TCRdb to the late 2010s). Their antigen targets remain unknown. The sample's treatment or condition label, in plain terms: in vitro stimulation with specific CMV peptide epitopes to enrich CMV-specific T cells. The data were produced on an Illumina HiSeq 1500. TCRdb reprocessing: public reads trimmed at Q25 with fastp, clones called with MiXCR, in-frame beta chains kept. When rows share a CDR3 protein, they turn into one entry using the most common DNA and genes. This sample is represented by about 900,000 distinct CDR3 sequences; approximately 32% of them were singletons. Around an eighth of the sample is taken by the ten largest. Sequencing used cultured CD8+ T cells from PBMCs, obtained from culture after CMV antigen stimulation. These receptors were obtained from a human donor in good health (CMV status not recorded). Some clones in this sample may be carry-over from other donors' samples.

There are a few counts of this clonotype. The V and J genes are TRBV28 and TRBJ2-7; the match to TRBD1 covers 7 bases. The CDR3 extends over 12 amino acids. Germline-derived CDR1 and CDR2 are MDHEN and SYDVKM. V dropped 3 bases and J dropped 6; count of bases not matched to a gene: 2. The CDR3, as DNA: TGTGCCAGCAGTTTCCCAGGGGGCGAGCAGTACGTC. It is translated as CASSFPGGEQYV.

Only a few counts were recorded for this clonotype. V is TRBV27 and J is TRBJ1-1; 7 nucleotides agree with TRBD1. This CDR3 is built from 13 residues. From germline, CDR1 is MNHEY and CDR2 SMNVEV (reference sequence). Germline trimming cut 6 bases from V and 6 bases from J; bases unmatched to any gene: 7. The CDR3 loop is CASRLTGLAEAFF. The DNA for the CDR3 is TGTGCCAGCAGACTGACAGGGTTGGCTGAAGCTTTCTTT.

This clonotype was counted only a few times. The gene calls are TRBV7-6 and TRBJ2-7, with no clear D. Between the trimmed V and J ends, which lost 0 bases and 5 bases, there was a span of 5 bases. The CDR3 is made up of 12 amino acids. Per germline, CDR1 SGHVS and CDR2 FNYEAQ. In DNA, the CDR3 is TGTGCCAGCAGCTTAGCGACCGACGAGCAGTACTTC. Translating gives CASSLATDEQYF.

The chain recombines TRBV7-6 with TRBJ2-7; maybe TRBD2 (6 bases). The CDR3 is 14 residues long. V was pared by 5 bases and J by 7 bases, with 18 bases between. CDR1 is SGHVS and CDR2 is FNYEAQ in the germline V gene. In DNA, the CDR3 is TGTGCCAGCAGCCTCCAAGGGCTAGGAGGGGAGCAGTACTTC. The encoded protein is CASSLQGLGGEQYF.

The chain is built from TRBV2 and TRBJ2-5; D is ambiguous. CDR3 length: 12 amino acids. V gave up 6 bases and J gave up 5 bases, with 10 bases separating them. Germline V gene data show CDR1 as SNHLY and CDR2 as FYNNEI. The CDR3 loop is CASRSRVETQYF. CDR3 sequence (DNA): TGTGCCAGCAGGAGTAGGGTCGAGACCCAGTACTTC.

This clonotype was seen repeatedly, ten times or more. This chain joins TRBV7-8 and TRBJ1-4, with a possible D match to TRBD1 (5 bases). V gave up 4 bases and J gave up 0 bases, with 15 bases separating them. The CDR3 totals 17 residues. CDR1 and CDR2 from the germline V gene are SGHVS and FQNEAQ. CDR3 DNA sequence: TGTGCCAGCAGCTCGGGACGTGGGATTGCAACTAATGAAAAACTGTTTTTT. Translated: CASSSGRGIATNEKLFF.

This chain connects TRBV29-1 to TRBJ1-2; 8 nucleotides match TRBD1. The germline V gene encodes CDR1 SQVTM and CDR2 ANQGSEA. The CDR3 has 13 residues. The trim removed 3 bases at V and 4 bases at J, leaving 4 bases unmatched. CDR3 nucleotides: TGCAGCGTTGAGACAGGGGTTGTCTATGGCTACACCTTC. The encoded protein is CSVETGVVYGYTF.

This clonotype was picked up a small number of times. Written as DNA, the CDR3 is TGTGCCAGCAGACAGGGACTGGGGGTGAGCACCGGGGAGCTGTTTTTT. This codes for CASRQGLGVSTGELFF. The chain uses TRBV27 and TRBJ2-2, with D perhaps assigned TRBD1 or TRBD2 (6 bases each). The CDR3 covers 16 residues. The V end was cut by 6 bases, the J end by 4 bases, with 18 bases between. Germline V gene data show CDR1 as MNHEY and CDR2 as SMNVEV (reference sequence).

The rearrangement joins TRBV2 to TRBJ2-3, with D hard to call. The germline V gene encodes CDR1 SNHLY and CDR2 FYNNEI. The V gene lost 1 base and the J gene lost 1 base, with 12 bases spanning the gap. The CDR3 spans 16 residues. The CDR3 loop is CASSEVAVAGTDTQYF. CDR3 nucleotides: TGTGCCAGCAGTGAAGTGGCAGTTGCCGGCACAGATACGCAGTATTTT.

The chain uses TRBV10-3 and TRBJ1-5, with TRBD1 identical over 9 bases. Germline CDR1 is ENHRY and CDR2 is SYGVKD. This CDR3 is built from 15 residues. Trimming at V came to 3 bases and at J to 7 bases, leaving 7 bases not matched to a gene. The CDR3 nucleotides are TGTGCCATCAGTGAAGTAGGGACAGGGCGGCAGCCCCAGCATTTT. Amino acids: CAISEVGTGRQPQHF.

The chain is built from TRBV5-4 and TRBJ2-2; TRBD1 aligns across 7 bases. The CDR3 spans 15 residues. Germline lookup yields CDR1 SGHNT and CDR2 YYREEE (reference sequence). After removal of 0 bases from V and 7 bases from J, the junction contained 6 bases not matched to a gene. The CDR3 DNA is TGTGCCAGCAGCTTGGGACAGGGAATGGGCGGGGAGCTGTTTTTT. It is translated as CASSLGQGMGGELFF.

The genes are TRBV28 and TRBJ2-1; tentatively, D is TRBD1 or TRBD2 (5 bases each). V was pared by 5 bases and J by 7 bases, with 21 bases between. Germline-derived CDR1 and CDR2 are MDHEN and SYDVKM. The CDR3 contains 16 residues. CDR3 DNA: TGTGCCAGCAGTCTACTTTTTTCCGGGGCTAATAATGAGCAGTTCTTC. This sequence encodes CASSLLFSGANNEQFF. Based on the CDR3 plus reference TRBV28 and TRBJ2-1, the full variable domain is DVKVTQSSRYLVKRTGEKVFLECVQDMDHENMFWYRQDPGLGLRLIYFSYDVKMKEKGDIPEGYSVSREKKERFSLILESASTNQTSMYLCASSLLFSGANNEQFFGPGTRLTVL.

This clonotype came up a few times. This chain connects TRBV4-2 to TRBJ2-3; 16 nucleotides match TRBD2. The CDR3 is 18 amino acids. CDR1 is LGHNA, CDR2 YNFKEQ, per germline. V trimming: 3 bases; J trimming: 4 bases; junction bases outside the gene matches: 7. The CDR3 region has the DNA TGTGCCAGCAGCCAGGGGACTAGCGGGGGGGCAGGGCCAGATACGCAGTATTTT. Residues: CASSQGTSGGAGPDTQYF.

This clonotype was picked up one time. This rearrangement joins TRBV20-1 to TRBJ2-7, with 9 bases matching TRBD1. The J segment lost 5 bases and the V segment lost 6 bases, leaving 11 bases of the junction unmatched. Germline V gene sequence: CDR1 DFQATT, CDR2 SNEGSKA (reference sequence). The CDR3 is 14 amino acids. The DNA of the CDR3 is TGCAGTGCAAAAGATGGGACAGGGACGAACGAGCAGTACTTC. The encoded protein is CSAKDGTGTNEQYF.